These T cell receptor beta chains were read from a single sample in a study of shared T cell receptors in the human thymus. Sequenced by immunoSEQ multiplex PCR; TCRdb stores in-frame clones only, minus some. The table shows approximately 400,000 clones, with around 95% occurring only once. Sequencing input: thymocytes. Every receptor here comes from a human donor. Both conserved end residues are part of each CDR3. A D gene is named only where the DNA matches it firmly. A row's size may be missing; if present it is once, few, many or a size class.

V gene: TRBV5-6; J gene: TRBJ2-7; D gene: TRBD1; clone size: once; CDR3 DNA: TGTGCCAGCAGCTTGGAGGGCAGGGGGACGTACGAGCAGTACTTC; CDR3 protein: CASSLEGRGTYEQYF
V gene: TRBV5-1; J gene: TRBJ2-1; D gene: NA; clone size: NA; CDR3 DNA: TGCGCCAGCAGCTTTTTTCTCGAGCAGTTCTTC; CDR3 protein: CASSFFLEQFF
V gene: TRBV6-1; J gene: TRBJ1-1; D gene: NA; clone size: NA; CDR3 DNA: TGTGCCAGCAGACCGGGACACGACACTGAAGCTTTCTTT; CDR3 protein: CASRPGHDTEAFF
V gene: TRBV27; J gene: TRBJ2-5; D gene: TRBD1; clone size: NA; CDR3 DNA: TGTGCCAGCAGCACGACAGGGGGCGGTCAAGAGACCCAGTACTTC; CDR3 protein: CASSTTGGGQETQYF
V gene: TRBV6-4; J gene: TRBJ2-1; D gene: NA; clone size: NA; CDR3 DNA: TGTGCCAGCAGTGACCAAATCGGTCACTCCTACAATGAGCAGTTCTTC; CDR3 protein: CASSDQIGHSYNEQFF
V gene: TRBV13; J gene: TRBJ2-7; D gene: NA; clone size: NA; CDR3 DNA: TGTGCCAGCAGCTTAGATCCGAGGGACCCCTACGAGCAGTACTTT; CDR3 protein: CASSLDPRDPYEQYF
V gene: TRBV14; J gene: TRBJ2-1; D gene: TRBD2; clone size: NA; CDR3 DNA: TGTGCCAGCAGCCAAGAACCCCTAGCGGATACCTACAATGAGCAGTTCTTC; CDR3 protein: CASSQEPLADTYNEQFF
V gene: TRBV5-4; J gene: TRBJ1-4; D gene: NA; clone size: NA; CDR3 DNA: TGTGCCAGCAGCCGGGGGGACATGAATGAAAAACTGTTTTTT; CDR3 protein: CASSRGDMNEKLFF
V gene: TRBV28; J gene: TRBJ2-7; D gene: NA; clone size: NA; CDR3 DNA: TGTGCCAGCAGTTCCGACACCACCTACGAGCAGTACTTC; CDR3 protein: CASSSDTTYEQYF
V gene: TRBV7-8; J gene: TRBJ2-7; D gene: NA; clone size: NA; CDR3 DNA: TGTGCCAGCAGCTTAGCAAACGGGTCCTCCTACGAGCAGTACTTC; CDR3 protein: CASSLANGSSYEQYF
V gene: TRBV29-1; J gene: TRBJ2-7; D gene: NA; clone size: NA; CDR3 DNA: TGCAGCGTCGCATCTAAGGACAGTCAGCGGGCCATCAGAAGCCCCTACGAGCAGTACTTC; CDR3 protein: CSVASKDSQRAIRSPYEQYF
V gene: TRBV7-6; J gene: TRBJ2-6; D gene: TRBD1; clone size: NA; CDR3 DNA: TGTGCCAGCAGCGTTACACAGGGGGCCTCTGGGGCCAACGTCCTGACTTTC; CDR3 protein: CASSVTQGASGANVLTF
V gene: TRBV27; J gene: TRBJ2-5; D gene: TRBD1; clone size: NA; CDR3 DNA: TGTGCCAGCAGATTACAGGGGGCTGCGGAGACCCAGTACTTC; CDR3 protein: CASRLQGAAETQYF
V gene: TRBV4-3; J gene: TRBJ1-1; D gene: NA; clone size: NA; CDR3 DNA: TGCGCCAGCAGCCAAGAGAGGAACAGATCTAACACTGAAGCTTTCTTT; CDR3 protein: CASSQERNRSNTEAFF
V gene: TRBV19; J gene: TRBJ2-4; D gene: TRBD2; clone size: NA; CDR3 DNA: TGTGCCAGTAGCTTCCGCCTAGCGGGAGGGCCGTGGAACATTCAGTACTTC; CDR3 protein: CASSFRLAGGPWNIQYF
V gene: TRBV6-1; J gene: TRBJ1-2; D gene: NA; clone size: NA; CDR3 DNA: TGTGCCAGCAGTGAAGAGAAGGGTTGGTATGGCTACACCTTC; CDR3 protein: CASSEEKGWYGYTF
V gene: TRBV14; J gene: TRBJ1-4; D gene: NA; clone size: NA; CDR3 DNA: TGTGCCAGCAGCCAAGCGGGAGAGGGGGGGGCAACTAATGAAAAACTGTTTTTT; CDR3 protein: CASSQAGEGGATNEKLFF